These 29 T cell receptor beta chains originate from one sample sequenced in a study of T cell responses to AZD1222 COVID-19 vaccine (dated by TCRdb to the early 2020s). The intended sense of this specimen's time point label: about 28 days (+/-7) after the second vaccine dose. Library generation was performed with the immunoSEQ multiplex PCR assay. TCRdb mirrors the immuneACCESS table, restricted to in-frame sequences. Some clones are absent from its copies; in checked studies, under half trace to an unresolved V gene, and the reason for the others is unknown. In all, the sample holds tens of thousands of clones, and 90% of those were seen once. Approximately 37% of the sample goes to the ten largest clones. Specimen: peripheral blood, collected 28 days after the second AZD1222 dose. Receptors were obtained from an adult who received the AZD1222 COVID-19 vaccine.

The rearrangement joins TRBV14 to TRBJ1-1, with unresolved D. Germline-derived CDR1 and CDR2 are SGHDN and FVKESK. The CDR3 totals 14 residues. V lost 4 bases to trimming and J lost 1 base, with 10 bases between them. For the CDR3, the DNA is TGTGCCAGCAGCCGGGAGACGGCGAACACTGAAGCTTTCTTT. Its translation: CASSRETANTEAFF.

The chain has TRBV4-2 and TRBJ2-7; D could derive from TRBD1 or TRBD2 (5 bases each). Germline CDR1 LGHNA, CDR2 YNFKEQ. V was clipped by 0 bases and J by 3 bases, with 21 bases between them. The CDR3 sequence is 18 residues long. This CDR3 is CASSQDGSVGVPLYEQYF. CDR3 sequence (DNA): TGTGCCAGCAGCCAAGATGGGTCGGTGGGGGTCCCCCTCTACGAGCAGTACTTC.

The chain is built from TRBV6-5 and TRBJ1-3; 7 bases match TRBD1. The CDR3 runs to 14 residues. Germline CDR1 reads MNHEY; CDR2 reads SVGAGI. J lost 0 bases, V lost 11 bases, and 7 bases had no gene match. This chain's CDR3 is CASIPGGSGNTIYF. The CDR3 coding sequence is TGTGCCTCAATTCCAGGGGGCTCTGGAAACACCATATATTTT.

The V gene is TRBV19, the J gene TRBJ1-5, with TRBD1 as a possible D gene (5 bases). The CDR3 sequence is 14 residues long. The germline V gene has CDR1 LNHDA and CDR2 SQIVND (reference sequence). V was trimmed by 9 bases and J by 2 bases, leaving 14 bases between them. The CDR3 nucleotides read TGTGCCAGCCGACAGCCTTGGGGCAATCAGCCCCAGCATTTT. The encoded protein is CASRQPWGNQPQHF.

The rearrangement joins TRBV11-2 to TRBJ2-1, with D possibly being TRBD1 (5 bases). V lost 1 base to trimming and J lost 10 bases, with 5 bases between them. CDR1 and CDR2 from the germline V gene are SGHAT and FQNNGV. The CDR3 extends over 11 amino acids. The CDR3 loop reads CASSLAGEQFF. As DNA, the CDR3 is TGTGCCAGCAGCTTAGCAGGGGAGCAGTTCTTC.

The V and J genes are TRBV6-2 or TRBV6-3 and TRBJ1-1; D gene uncertain. Germline V lookup: CDR1 MNHEY, CDR2 SVGEGT. The CDR3 runs 13 residues. V was cut by 4 bases and J by 3 bases, with 9 bases left in between. The CDR3 DNA follows: TGTGCCAGCAGTTTGGAGGTCTACACTGAAGCTTTCTTT. As protein: CASSLEVYTEAFF.

This chain connects TRBV6-5 to TRBJ1-1; D remains unclear. This CDR3 is 12 amino acids long. V dropped 5 bases and J dropped 14 bases, with 18 bases sitting between them. The germline gives CDR1 MNHEY, CDR2 SVGAGI. As DNA, the CDR3 is TGTGCCAGCAGTACTCGGGGAGACTTTGGCTTCTTT. It translates to CASSTRGDFGFF.

This chain uses TRBV2 with TRBJ2-5, with 8 bases fitting TRBD2. V gave up 8 bases and J gave up 1 base; unmatched junction bases: 18. The germline CDR1 and CDR2 sequences are SNHLY and FYNNEI. The CDR3 is 18 amino acids. The CDR3 sequence is CASHPRGSSGAPQETQYF. DNA of the CDR3: TGTGCCAGCCATCCCCGAGGCAGTAGCGGGGCCCCCCAAGAGACCCAGTACTTC.

The table lists this clone with a count of one. V and J are TRBV28 and TRBJ1-2; possibly TRBD1 for D (6 bases). The CDR3 extends over 13 amino acids. Per germline, CDR1 MDHEN and CDR2 SYDVKM. V shed 7 bases and J shed 5 bases, with 14 bases lying between them. The CDR3 DNA is TGTGCCAGCACCCAACAGACAGGATATGGCTACACCTTC. Amino acid sequence: CASTQQTGYGYTF.

The J gene is TRBJ2-1, the V gene TRBV7-2, with 10 bases fitting TRBD1. The J segment lost 4 bases and the V segment lost 4 bases, leaving 10 bases of the junction unmatched. Per germline, CDR1 SGHTA and CDR2 FQGNSA. The CDR3 runs 17 residues. CDR3 protein: CASSSKGQGSGYNEQFF. The CDR3 DNA follows: TGTGCCAGCAGCTCCAAGGGACAGGGGAGTGGGTACAATGAGCAGTTCTTC.

The chain recombines TRBV4-3 with TRBJ1-4; TRBD1 is a possible D gene (6 bases). Germline CDR1 LGHNA, CDR2 YSLEER. The length of the CDR3 is 15 residues. The V and J ends lost 0 bases and 8 bases respectively, with 13 bases between them. For the CDR3, the DNA is TGCGCCAGCAGCCAAGATACAGGGCAAGGCGAAAAACTGTTTTTT. It encodes CASSQDTGQGEKLFF.

This CDR3 is CASSPWGGAGMDYGYTF. CDR3 bases: TGTGCCAGCAGCCCATGGGGGGGCGCTGGGATGGACTATGGCTACACCTTC. The chain carries TRBV7-9 and TRBJ1-2, with D perhaps TRBD1 (6 bases). Germline CDR1 and CDR2: SEHNR and FQNEAQ (reference sequence). Deletions cut 5 bases from V and 3 bases from J, with 22 bases between. The CDR3 is made up of 17 amino acids.

The chain has TRBV5-1 and TRBJ2-5; 7 nucleotides agree with TRBD1. The CDR3 consists of 16 residues. The germline V gene encodes CDR1 SGHRS and CDR2 YFSETQ. Germline trimming cut 2 bases from V and 5 bases from J; bases unmatched to any gene: 12. The CDR3: CASSFSGKATGETQYF. The CDR3 nucleotides are TGCGCCAGCAGCTTTTCAGGGAAAGCGACAGGGGAGACCCAGTACTTC. The full variable domain, rest sourced from reference TRBV5-1 and TRBJ2-5, is KAGVTQTPRYLIKTRGQQVTLSCSPISGHRSVSWYQQTPGQGLQFLFEYFSETQRNKGNFPGRFSGRQFSNSRSEMNVSTLELGDSALYLCASSFSGKATGETQYFGPGTRLLVL.

This chain joins TRBV5-4 and TRBJ1-2, with D unclear. The CDR3 spans 16 residues. The V and J ends lost 4 bases and 2 bases respectively, with 18 bases between them. The germline V gene encodes CDR1 SGHNT and CDR2 YYREEE (reference sequence). The CDR3 loop reads CASSLYRTGINYGYTF. CDR3 nucleotide sequence: TGTGCCAGCAGCCTTTATAGGACCGGAATAAACTATGGCTACACCTTC.

The V and J genes are TRBV9 and TRBJ1-3; D remains unclear. Germline V gives CDR1 SGDLS, CDR2 YYNGEE. The germline V and J ends were trimmed by 4 bases and 0 bases, with 5 bases remaining between them. This CDR3 contains 13 residues. The CDR3: CASSSNSGNTIYF. CDR3 bases: TGTGCCAGCAGCTCTAACTCTGGAAACACCATATATTTT.

This chain connects TRBV29-1 to TRBJ1-1; 7 bases fit TRBD1. Germline V gives CDR1 SQVTM, CDR2 ANQGSEA. The CDR3 is 11 amino acids. The ends lost 7 bases at V and 6 bases at J; junction bases unmatched: 5. The CDR3 loop reads CSGEQGPEAFF. The CDR3 DNA reads TGCAGCGGAGAACAGGGGCCTGAAGCTTTCTTT.

This clone was counted a few times. The J gene is TRBJ1-4, the V gene TRBV6-1, with D possibly TRBD1 on 6 matching bases. This CDR3 region has 14 residues. V was cut by 2 bases and J by 6 bases, with 10 bases left in between. Germline V gene data show CDR1 as MNHNS and CDR2 as SASEGT. CDR3 sequence: CASSEPGEYEKLFF. CDR3 nucleotides: TGTGCCAGCAGTGAACCAGGGGAGTATGAAAAACTGTTTTTT.

This chain connects TRBV5-8 to TRBJ2-1, with 9 positions matching TRBD2. Looked up from germline, CDR1 is SGHTS and CDR2 is YDEGEE. J lost 4 bases, V lost 4 bases, and 6 bases had no gene match. CDR3 size: 15 residues. The CDR3 region has the DNA TGTGCCAGCAGCCTCCGACTAGCGGCGTACAATGAGCAGTTCTTC. Translating it yields CASSLRLAAYNEQFF.

This chain connects TRBV6-6 to TRBJ2-5, with 8 bases lining up with TRBD1. Germline CDR1 MNHNY, CDR2 SVGAGI (reference sequence). The CDR3 spans 14 residues. With V trimmed by 7 bases and J by 5 bases, 9 bases remained unmatched. This CDR3 is CASMAGGAFETQYF. The CDR3 nucleotides read TGTGCCAGCATGGCAGGGGGCGCGTTTGAGACCCAGTACTTC.

The chain recombines TRBV7-9 with TRBJ2-2; D gene ambiguous. The ends were cut back, 3 bases at V and 9 bases at J, with 8 bases in the middle. The CDR3 runs to 12 residues. The germline V gene encodes CDR1 SEHNR and CDR2 FQNEAQ (reference sequence). CDR3 amino acids: CASSFGVRELFF. The CDR3 DNA is TGTGCCAGCAGCTTTGGGGTCCGGGAGCTGTTTTTT.

This chain uses TRBV6-1 with TRBJ2-3; D is undetermined. Trimming shortened V by 2 bases and J by 3 bases, and 9 bases separated the two germline ends. The germline V gene encodes CDR1 MNHNS and CDR2 SASEGT. The CDR3 loop spans 14 amino acids. CDR3 sequence reads: CASSEHLITDTQYF. The CDR3 DNA follows: TGTGCCAGCAGTGAACACCTAATTACAGATACGCAGTATTTT.

The DNA of the CDR3 is TGTGCCAGCAGCCACGGGGGGGCCGCGAATTCACCCCTCCACTTT. Translated, it gives CASSHGGAANSPLHF. The chain links TRBV6-5 to TRBJ1-6, with D possibly matching TRBD1 (6 bases). With 6 bases removed from V and 7 bases from J, the gap between germline ends came to 16 bases. Germline loops: CDR1 MNHEY, CDR2 SVGAGI. The CDR3 consists of 15 residues.

The chain is built from TRBV19 and TRBJ1-1; no definite D call. The V end lost 1 base, the J end lost 6 bases, and 12 bases lay between the germline ends. This CDR3 spans 14 amino acids. Germline V gene data show CDR1 as LNHDA and CDR2 as SQIVND (reference sequence). The CDR3: CASSIARSSPEAFF. DNA for the CDR3: TGTGCCAGTAGTATAGCCCGGTCGAGCCCTGAAGCTTTCTTT.

This clone was detected only once. The gene calls are TRBV12-3 or TRBV12-4 and TRBJ1-5; perhaps TRBD1 as D (5 bases). Trimming stripped 6 bases from V and 5 bases from J, with 11 bases between. The CDR3 covers 13 residues. CDR3 amino acids: CASRISGDQPQHF. The DNA for the CDR3 is TGTGCCAGCAGAATCTCGGGGGATCAGCCCCAGCATTTT.

The chain uses TRBV3-1 (or the pseudogene TRBV3-2) and TRBJ2-7; 9 bases line up with TRBD1. Trimming at V came to 5 bases and at J to 2 bases, leaving 10 bases not matched to a gene. Per germline, CDR1 LGHDT and CDR2 YNNKEL (reference sequence). The CDR3 extends over 16 amino acids. CDR3 loop: CASSYPSGQGTYEQYF. The CDR3 DNA reads as TGTGCCAGCAGCTACCCGTCGGGACAGGGTACCTACGAGCAGTACTTC.

The chain has TRBV9 and TRBJ1-1; D gene unclear. In germline, CDR1 is SGDLS, CDR2 YYNGEE. The CDR3 covers 15 residues. V lost 0 bases to trimming and J lost 0 bases, with 9 bases between them. This chain's CDR3 is CASSVAERLNTEAFF. Written as DNA, the CDR3 is TGTGCCAGCAGCGTAGCGGAACGGTTGAACACTGAAGCTTTCTTT.

In its sample, this clone was seen once. CDR3 coding DNA: TGCGCCAGCAGCTCACTAGCGACTGGTACAGATACGCAGTATTTT. Its translation is CASSSLATGTDTQYF. The chain couples TRBV10-2 to TRBJ2-3, with 7 bases identical to TRBD2. From germline, CDR1 is WSHSY and CDR2 SAAADI. This CDR3 comprises 15 residues. Trimming cost V 6 bases and J 3 bases; bases outside gene matches: 9.

This chain connects TRBV12-5 to TRBJ1-1; 7 positions agree with TRBD1. J was trimmed by 5 bases and V by 0 bases; bases with no gene match: 6. CDR3 length: 15 amino acids. Per germline, CDR1 LGHNT and CDR2 FRNRAP. CDR3 protein: CASGLVRQGGTEAFF. As DNA, the CDR3 is TGTGCTAGTGGTTTGGTACGACAGGGAGGAACTGAAGCTTTCTTT.

This clone was seen a handful of times. This rearrangement joins TRBV6-5 to TRBJ1-4; possibly TRBD1 for D (5 bases). CDR1 is MNHEY, CDR2 SVGAGI, per germline. This CDR3 is built from 13 residues. The V and J ends lost 8 bases and 7 bases respectively, with 14 bases between them. CDR3 protein: CASRRGSGEKLFF. Here the CDR3 DNA reads TGTGCCAGCCGGCGGGGGAGCGGTGAAAAACTGTTTTTT.